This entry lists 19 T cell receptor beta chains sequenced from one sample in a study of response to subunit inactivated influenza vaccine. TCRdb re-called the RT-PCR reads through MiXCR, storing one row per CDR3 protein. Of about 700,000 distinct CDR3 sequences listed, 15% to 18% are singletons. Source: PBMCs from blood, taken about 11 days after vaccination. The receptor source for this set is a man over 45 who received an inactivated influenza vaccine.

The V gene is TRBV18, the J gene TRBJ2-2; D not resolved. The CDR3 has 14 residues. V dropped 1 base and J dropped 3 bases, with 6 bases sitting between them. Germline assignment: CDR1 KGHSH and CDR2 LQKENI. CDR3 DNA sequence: TGTGCCAGCTCACCACTTAGGGACACCGGGGAGCTGTTTTTT. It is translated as CASSPLRDTGELFF.

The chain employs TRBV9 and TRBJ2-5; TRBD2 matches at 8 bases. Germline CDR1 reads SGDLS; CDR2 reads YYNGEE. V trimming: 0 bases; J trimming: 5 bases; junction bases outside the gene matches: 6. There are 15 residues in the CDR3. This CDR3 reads CASSVAAQRGETQYF. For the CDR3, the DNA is TGTGCCAGCAGCGTAGCTGCCCAGCGGGGGGAGACCCAGTACTTC.

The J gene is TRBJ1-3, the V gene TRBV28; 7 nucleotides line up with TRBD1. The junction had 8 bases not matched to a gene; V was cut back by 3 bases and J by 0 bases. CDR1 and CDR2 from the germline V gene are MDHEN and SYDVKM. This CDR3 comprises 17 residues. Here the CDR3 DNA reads TGTGCCAGCAGTTTTAGACAGGGCCGTCTCTCTGGAAACACCATATATTTT. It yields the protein CASSFRQGRLSGNTIYF. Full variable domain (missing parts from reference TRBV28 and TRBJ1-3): DVKVTQSSRYLVKRTGEKVFLECVQDMDHENMFWYRQDPGLGLRLIYFSYDVKMKEKGDIPEGYSVSREKKERFSLILESASTNQTSMYLCASSFRQGRLSGNTIYFGEGSWLTVV.

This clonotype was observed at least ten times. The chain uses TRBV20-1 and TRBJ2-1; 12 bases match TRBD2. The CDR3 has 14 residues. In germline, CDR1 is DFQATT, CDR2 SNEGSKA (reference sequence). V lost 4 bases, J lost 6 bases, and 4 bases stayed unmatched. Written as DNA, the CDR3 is TGCAGTGCTACGGGACTAGCGGGTCGCAATGAGCAGTTCTTC. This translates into CSATGLAGRNEQFF.

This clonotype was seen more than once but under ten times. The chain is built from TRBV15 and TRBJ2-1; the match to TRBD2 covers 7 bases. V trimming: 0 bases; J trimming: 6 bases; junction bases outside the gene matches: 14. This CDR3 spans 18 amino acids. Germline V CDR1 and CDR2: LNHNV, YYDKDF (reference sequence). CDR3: CATSRDSGLGSSGNEQFF. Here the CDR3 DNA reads TGTGCCACCAGCAGAGATAGTGGACTAGGGTCATCAGGCAATGAGCAGTTCTTC. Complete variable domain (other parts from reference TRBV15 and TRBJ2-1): DAMVIQNPRYQVTQFGKPVTLSCSQTLNHNVMYWYQQKSSQAPKLLFHYYDKDFNNEADTPDNFQSRRPNTSFCFLDIRSPGLGDTAMYLCATSRDSGLGSSGNEQFFGPGTRLTVL.

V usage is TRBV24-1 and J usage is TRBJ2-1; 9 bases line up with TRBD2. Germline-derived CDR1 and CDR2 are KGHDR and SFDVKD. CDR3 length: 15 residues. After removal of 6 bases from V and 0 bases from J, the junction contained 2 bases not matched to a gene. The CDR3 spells CATSSSGSSYNEQFF. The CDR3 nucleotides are TGTGCCACCAGTAGTAGCGGGAGCTCCTACAATGAGCAGTTCTTC.

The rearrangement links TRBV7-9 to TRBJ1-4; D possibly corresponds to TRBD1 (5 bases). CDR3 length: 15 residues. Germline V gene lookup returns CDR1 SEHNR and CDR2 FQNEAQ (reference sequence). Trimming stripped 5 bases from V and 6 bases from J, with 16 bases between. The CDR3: CASSPSGLSDEKLFF. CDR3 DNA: TGTGCCAGCAGCCCCTCGGGACTCAGTGATGAAAAACTGTTTTTT.

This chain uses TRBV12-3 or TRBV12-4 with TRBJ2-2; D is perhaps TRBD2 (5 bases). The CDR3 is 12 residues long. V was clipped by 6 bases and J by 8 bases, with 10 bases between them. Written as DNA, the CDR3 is TGTGCCAGCAGACTAGGCTGGGGGGAGCTGTTTTTT. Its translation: CASRLGWGELFF.

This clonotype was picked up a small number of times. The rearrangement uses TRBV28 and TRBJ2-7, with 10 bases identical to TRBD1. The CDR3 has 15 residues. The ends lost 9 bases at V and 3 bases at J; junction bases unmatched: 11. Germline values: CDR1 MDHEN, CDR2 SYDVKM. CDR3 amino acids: CASATGTGAYYEQYF. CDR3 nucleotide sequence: TGTGCCAGTGCTACCGGGACAGGGGCCTACTACGAGCAGTACTTC.

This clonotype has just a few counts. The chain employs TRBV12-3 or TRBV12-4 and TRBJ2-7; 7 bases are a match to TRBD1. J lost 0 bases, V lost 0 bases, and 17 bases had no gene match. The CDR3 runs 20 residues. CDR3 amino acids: CASSLALRAGGATISYEQYF. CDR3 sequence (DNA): TGTGCCAGCAGTTTAGCGCTTCGGGCAGGGGGAGCTACAATCTCCTACGAGCAGTACTTC.

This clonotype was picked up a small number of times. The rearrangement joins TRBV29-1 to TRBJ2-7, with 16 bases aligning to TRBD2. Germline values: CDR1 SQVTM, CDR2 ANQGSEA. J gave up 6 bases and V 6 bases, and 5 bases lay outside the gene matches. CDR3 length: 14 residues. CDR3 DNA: TGCAGCGTGGGGACTAGCGGGAGGGTATCCGAGCAGTACTTC. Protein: CSVGTSGRVSEQYF.

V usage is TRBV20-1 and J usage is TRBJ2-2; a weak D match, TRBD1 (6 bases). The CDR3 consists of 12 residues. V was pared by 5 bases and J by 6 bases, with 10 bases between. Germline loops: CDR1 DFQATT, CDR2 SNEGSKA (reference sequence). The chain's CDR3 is CSAGQPAGELFF. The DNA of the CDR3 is TGCAGTGCTGGACAGCCCGCCGGGGAGCTGTTTTTT.

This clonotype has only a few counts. CDR3 DNA: TGTGCCACCAGCAGAGCCCTCACCGGGGAGCTGTTTTTT. Amino acid sequence: CATSRALTGELFF. This rearrangement joins TRBV15 to TRBJ2-2; no firm D call. The CDR3 is 13 residues long. V was clipped by 1 base and J by 4 bases, with 4 bases between them. Germline CDR1 reads LNHNV; CDR2 reads YYDKDF (reference sequence).

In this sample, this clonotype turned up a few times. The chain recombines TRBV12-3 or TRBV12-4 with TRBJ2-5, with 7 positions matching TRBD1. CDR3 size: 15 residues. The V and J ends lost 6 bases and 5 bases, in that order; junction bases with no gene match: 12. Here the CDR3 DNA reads TGTGCCAGCAGGTCCGGGACAGACAGACACGAGACCCAGTACTTC. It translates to CASRSGTDRHETQYF.

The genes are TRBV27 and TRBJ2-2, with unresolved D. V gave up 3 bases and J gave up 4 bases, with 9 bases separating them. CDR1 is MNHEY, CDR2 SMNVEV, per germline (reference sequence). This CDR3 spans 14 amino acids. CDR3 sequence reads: CASSFSTATGELFF. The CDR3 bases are TGTGCCAGCAGTTTTTCCACTGCCACCGGGGAGCTGTTTTTT.

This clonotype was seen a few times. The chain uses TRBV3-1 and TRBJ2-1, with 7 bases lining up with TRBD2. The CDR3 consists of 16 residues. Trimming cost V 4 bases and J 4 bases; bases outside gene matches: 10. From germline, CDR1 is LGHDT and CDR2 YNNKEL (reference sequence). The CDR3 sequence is CASSLHGRGGYNEQFF. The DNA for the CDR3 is TGTGCCAGCAGCCTCCATGGGAGGGGAGGGTACAATGAGCAGTTCTTC.

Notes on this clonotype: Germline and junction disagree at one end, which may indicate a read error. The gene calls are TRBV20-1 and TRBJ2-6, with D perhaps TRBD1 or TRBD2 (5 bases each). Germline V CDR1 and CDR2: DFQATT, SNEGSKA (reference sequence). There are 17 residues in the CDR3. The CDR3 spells CCARDLAGTSGANVLTF. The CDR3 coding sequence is TGCTGTGCTAGAGATCTCGCAGGGACGTCTGGGGCCAACGTCCTGACTTTC.

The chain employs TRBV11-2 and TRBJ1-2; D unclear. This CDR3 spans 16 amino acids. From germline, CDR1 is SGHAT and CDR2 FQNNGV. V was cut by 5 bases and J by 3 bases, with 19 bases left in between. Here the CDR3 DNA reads TGTGCCAGCAGCCGTATTATGGATCGGGGAGACTATGGCTACACCTTC. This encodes CASSRIMDRGDYGYTF.

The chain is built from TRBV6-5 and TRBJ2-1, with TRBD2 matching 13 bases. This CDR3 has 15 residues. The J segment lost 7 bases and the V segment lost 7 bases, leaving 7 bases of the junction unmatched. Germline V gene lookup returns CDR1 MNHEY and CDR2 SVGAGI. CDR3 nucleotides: TGTGCCAGCACCTTACTAGCGGGGGGGCCTAATGAGCAGTTCTTC. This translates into CASTLLAGGPNEQFF.